The clone carrying this T cell receptor beta chain was seen only a few times. What it binds is not known. The sample belongs to a study of response to subunit inactivated influenza vaccine. Study outcomes and limitations: The study's authors posited that every seasonal influenza vaccination enlists few new T cells.

TCRdb re-called the RT-PCR reads through MiXCR, storing one row per CDR3 protein. The table records some 520,000 distinct CDR3 sequences, approximately 15% of them present only once. Germline V lookup: CDR1 SGHAT, CDR2 FQNNGV. V was pared by 4 bases and J by 3 bases, with 5 bases of the junction left unmatched. There are 14 residues in the CDR3. This TCR was sampled from a man between 50 and 75 years old who received an inactivated influenza vaccine. This sequence joins TRBV11-2 and TRBJ2-7; 8 nucleotides line up with TRBD2. The sample here was CD4+ T cells sorted from PBMCs, taken less than 30 months after vaccination. The CDR3 protein is CASSWERESYEQYF. CDR3 sequence (DNA): TGTGCCAGCAGCTGGGAGCGGGAGAGCTACGAGCAGTACTTC.